The 14 T cell receptor beta chains below were found in one sample sequenced in a study of blood T cell repertoires in COVID-19. The repertoire was sequenced with immunoSEQ multiplex PCR; TCRdb's copy has only in-frame clones and lacks some. The top ten hold approximately 4.8% of the sample, which has approximately 220,000 clones, 85% to 90% seen once. Sequenced: peripheral blood. These receptors all stem from a man aged 50 to 59 with acute or convalescent COVID-19.

The chain joins TRBV29-1 to TRBJ1-1; TRBD1 matches at 7 bases. Germline lookup yields CDR1 SQVTM and CDR2 ANQGSEA. J gave up 3 bases and V 6 bases, and 7 bases lay outside the gene matches. The CDR3 is 13 amino acids. For the CDR3, the DNA is TGCAGCGTACGACAGGGTGGGGACACTGAAGCTTTCTTT. Encoded protein: CSVRQGGDTEAFF. Variable domain in full (rest from reference TRBV29-1 and TRBJ1-1): SAVISQKPSRDICQRGTSLTIQCQVDSQVTMMFWYRQQPGQSLTLIATANQGSEATYESGFVIDKFPISRPNLTFSTLTVSNMSPEDSSIYLCSVRQGGDTEAFFGQGTRLTVV.

The J gene is TRBJ2-7, the V gene TRBV19; D is uncertain. V lost 3 bases to trimming and J lost 3 bases, with 12 bases between them. The CDR3 length is 14 residues. Germline CDR1 LNHDA, CDR2 SQIVND (reference sequence). CDR3 loop: CASSMRKGGYEQYF. CDR3 in DNA: TGTGCCAGTAGTATGAGGAAAGGCGGCTACGAGCAGTACTTC.

This sequence joins TRBV4-1 and TRBJ2-7; possibly TRBD2 for D (5 bases). V dropped 0 bases and J dropped 3 bases, with 15 bases sitting between them. The germline gives CDR1 MGHRA, CDR2 YSYEKL. The CDR3 contains 16 residues. The CDR3 DNA reads TGCGCCAGCAGCCAAGATAGGAGACTAAGCAACTACGAGCAGTACTTC. It codes for CASSQDRRLSNYEQYF.

V and J are TRBV19 and TRBJ1-1; a possible D gene is TRBD1 (6 bases). This CDR3 has 13 residues. V lost 9 bases to trimming and J lost 3 bases, with 14 bases between them. CDR1 and CDR2 (germline): LNHDA, SQIVND (reference sequence). The CDR3 sequence: CASTINRDTEAFF. CDR3 nucleotides: TGTGCCAGCACGATCAACAGGGACACTGAAGCTTTCTTT.

The chain uses TRBV5-1 and TRBJ1-1; a weak D match, TRBD1 (6 bases). CDR3 size: 15 residues. The V end was cut by 2 bases, the J end by 1 base, with 12 bases between. Germline assignment: CDR1 SGHRS and CDR2 YFSETQ. The chain's CDR3 is CASSFRQGRNTEAFF. The DNA for the CDR3 is TGCGCCAGCAGCTTTCGGCAGGGGAGGAACACTGAAGCTTTCTTT. Using reference TRBV5-1 and TRBJ1-1 for the parts outside the CDR3, the full variable domain is KAGVTQTPRYLIKTRGQQVTLSCSPISGHRSVSWYQQTPGQGLQFLFEYFSETQRNKGNFPGRFSGRQFSNSRSEMNVSTLELGDSALYLCASSFRQGRNTEAFFGQGTRLTVV.

V usage is TRBV6-5 and J usage is TRBJ2-7; D is uncertain. Trimming cost V 5 bases and J 0 bases, with 5 bases left between them. This CDR3 is built from 12 residues. The germline V gene encodes CDR1 MNHEY and CDR2 SVGAGI. Here the CDR3 DNA reads TGTGCCAGCAGTCCTCGCTCCTACGAGCAGTACTTC. Translated: CASSPRSYEQYF.

This clone was seen only once. The same CDR3 can be traced to other DNA sequences in this sample. V gene TRBV6-5 combines with J gene TRBJ1-2; 8 positions agree with TRBD1. Germline V gives CDR1 MNHEY, CDR2 SVGAGI. This CDR3 is 14 amino acids long. Trimming removed 2 bases from V and 8 bases from J; junction bases left unmatched: 7. The CDR3 sequence is CASSYTGQGPGYTF. CDR3 bases: TGTGCCAGCAGTTACACCGGACAGGGCCCCGGCTACACCTTC.

V is TRBV6-1 and J is TRBJ2-7; D unclear. Trimming removed 0 bases at V and 6 bases at J, with 12 bases between. Germline CDR1 reads MNHNS; CDR2 reads SASEGT. CDR3 length: 14 residues. The CDR3 reads CASSEARWVSEQYF. CDR3 nucleotide sequence: TGTGCCAGCAGTGAAGCGAGGTGGGTCTCCGAGCAGTACTTC.

The rearrangement joins TRBV11-2 to TRBJ2-5, with 7 bases aligning to TRBD1. V shed 3 bases, J shed 9 bases, and the junction held 7 bases outside the gene matches. CDR1 is SGHAT and CDR2 is FQNNGV in the germline V gene. The CDR3 covers 13 residues. The CDR3 region has the DNA TGTGCCAGCAGCTTTGGGGACAGTCCACCCCAGTACTTC. Translated: CASSFGDSPPQYF.

The chain carries TRBV3-1 (or the pseudogene TRBV3-2) and TRBJ2-2; possibly TRBD1 for D (5 bases). V was pared by 3 bases and J by 3 bases, with 11 bases between. This CDR3 has 15 residues. CDR1 and CDR2 (germline): LGHDT, YNNKEL (reference sequence). This chain's CDR3 is CASSQGRADTGELFF. CDR3 sequence (DNA): TGTGCCAGCAGCCAGGGCAGGGCTGACACCGGGGAGCTGTTTTTT.

This clone was detected once. The V and J genes are TRBV5-1 and TRBJ2-7; 8 bases fit TRBD2. In germline, CDR1 is SGHRS, CDR2 YFSETQ. The CDR3 contains 15 residues. V trimming: 0 bases; J trimming: 6 bases; junction bases outside the gene matches: 8. This chain's CDR3 is CASSLGGAAGGEQYF. For the CDR3, the DNA is TGCGCCAGCAGCTTGGGTGGTGCGGCGGGAGGCGAGCAGTACTTC.

Points on this clone: Other nucleotide sequences in the sample specify the same CDR3. J is TRBJ1-4 and V is TRBV7-2; 9 positions match TRBD1. The CDR3 contains 14 residues. The germline V gene encodes CDR1 SGHTA and CDR2 FQGNSA. Germline trimming cut 5 bases from V and 8 bases from J; bases unmatched to any gene: 6. The CDR3 spells CASSQGQGREKLFF. The CDR3 region has the DNA TGTGCCAGCAGCCAGGGACAGGGCAGGGAAAAACTGTTTTTT.

This chain uses TRBV6-5 with TRBJ2-2; TRBD1 is a possible D gene (6 bases). Germline V CDR1 and CDR2: MNHEY, SVGAGI. This CDR3 has 15 residues. Trimming removed 4 bases from V and 2 bases from J, with 11 bases in between. CDR3 residues: CASSWQGPNTGELFF. The CDR3 nucleotides are TGTGCCAGCAGTTGGCAGGGGCCTAACACCGGGGAGCTGTTTTTT.

The chain combines TRBV13 with TRBJ1-2, with TRBD1 matching 7 bases. After removal of 5 bases from V and 4 bases from J, the junction contained 7 bases not matched to a gene. Germline-derived CDR1 and CDR2 are PRHDT and FYEKMQ (reference sequence). The CDR3 has 14 amino acids. CDR3 coding DNA: TGTGCCAGCAGCCTCAGGGGGACGACCTATGGCTACACCTTC. The encoded protein is CASSLRGTTYGYTF.